A selection of T cell receptor beta chains follows, all from one sample in a study of blood T cell repertoires in COVID-19. Assay: immunoSEQ multiplex PCR; the TCRdb copy retains only in-frame clones and omits some. Here the sample spans some 220,000 clones, 70% to 90% being singletons. The material sequenced was peripheral blood. These receptors were taken from a woman aged 18-29 years who had recovered from COVID-19. Each CDR3 is given with its conserved first and last residue. A D gene is named only where the DNA matches it firmly. Some rows have no size entry. The others give once, few or many, or a class for an expanded clone.

D gene: -; J gene: TRBJ2-3; V gene: TRBV9; CDR3 length: 11; clone size: -; CDR3 protein: CASSAADTQYF; CDR3 DNA: TGTGCCAGCAGCGCGGCAGATACGCAGTATTTT
D gene: TRBD1; J gene: TRBJ1-2; V gene: TRBV9; CDR3 length: 16; clone size: -; CDR3 protein: CASSVESGQERNGYTF; CDR3 DNA: TGTGCCAGCAGCGTAGAGTCGGGACAGGAACGGAATGGCTACACCTTC
D gene: -; J gene: TRBJ1-1; V gene: TRBV27; CDR3 length: 14; clone size: -; CDR3 protein: CASSYEGLNTEAFF; CDR3 DNA: TGTGCCAGCAGTTATGAGGGTCTGAACACTGAAGCTTTCTTT
D gene: -; J gene: TRBJ1-1; V gene: TRBV27; CDR3 length: 14; clone size: -; CDR3 protein: CASSELGRGREAFF; CDR3 DNA: TGTGCCAGCAGTGAACTGGGGCGCGGGAGAGAAGCTTTCTTT
D gene: TRBD2; J gene: TRBJ2-7; V gene: TRBV20-1; CDR3 length: 15; clone size: -; CDR3 protein: CSASPSGRAGREQYF; CDR3 DNA: TGCAGTGCTAGTCCTAGCGGGAGGGCCGGTCGTGAGCAGTACTTC
D gene: -; J gene: TRBJ2-1; V gene: TRBV10-3; CDR3 length: 12; clone size: -; CDR3 protein: CAISIGANEQFF; CDR3 DNA: TGTGCCATCAGCATAGGGGCAAATGAGCAGTTCTTC
D gene: TRBD1; J gene: TRBJ2-7; V gene: TRBV7-7; CDR3 length: 16; clone size: -; CDR3 protein: CASSLGPGQGRNEQYF; CDR3 DNA: TGTGCCAGCAGCTTAGGTCCCGGACAGGGGAGGAACGAGCAGTACTTC
D gene: -; J gene: TRBJ2-7; V gene: TRBV29-1; CDR3 length: 12; clone size: -; CDR3 protein: CSVSDMLIGQYF; CDR3 DNA: TGCAGCGTCTCCGACATGCTCATTGGGCAGTACTTC
D gene: -; J gene: TRBJ1-5; V gene: TRBV11-3; CDR3 length: 13; clone size: few; CDR3 protein: CAPRKGNNQPQHF; CDR3 DNA: TGTGCCCCGAGGAAGGGGAACAATCAGCCCCAGCATTTT
D gene: TRBD2; J gene: TRBJ2-3; V gene: TRBV3-1/TRBV3-2; CDR3 length: 19; clone size: -; CDR3 protein: CASSQVSVLAKASTDTQYF; CDR3 DNA: TGTGCCAGCAGCCAAGTATCCGTACTAGCGAAAGCTAGCACAGATACGCAGTATTTT
D gene: TRBD1; J gene: TRBJ1-1; V gene: TRBV11-3; CDR3 length: 16; clone size: -; CDR3 protein: CASSFRQGRLNTEAFF; CDR3 DNA: TGTGCCAGCAGCTTTAGACAGGGGAGGTTGAACACTGAAGCTTTCTTT
D gene: -; J gene: TRBJ2-3; V gene: TRBV5-1; CDR3 length: 17; clone size: -; CDR3 protein: CASSPTRSGSSTDTQYF; CDR3 DNA: TGCGCCAGCAGCCCGACTCGTAGCGGTTCTAGCACAGATACGCAGTATTTT
D gene: -; J gene: TRBJ1-1; V gene: TRBV3-1/TRBV3-2; CDR3 length: 16; clone size: few; CDR3 protein: CASSQVSRQLNTEAFF; CDR3 DNA: TGTGCCAGCAGCCAAGTATCCAGACAGTTGAACACTGAAGCTTTCTTT
D gene: TRBD1; J gene: TRBJ1-5; V gene: TRBV25-1; CDR3 length: 14; clone size: -; CDR3 protein: CASSEGQTNQPQHF; CDR3 DNA: TGTGCCAGCAGTGAGGGACAGACCAATCAGCCCCAGCATTTT
D gene: -; J gene: TRBJ2-2; V gene: TRBV4-1; CDR3 length: 16; clone size: -; CDR3 protein: CASSQFSGTNTGELFF; CDR3 DNA: TGCGCCAGCAGCCAATTCAGCGGAACGAACACCGGGGAGCTGTTTTTT
D gene: -; J gene: TRBJ2-1; V gene: TRBV7-2; CDR3 length: 14; clone size: -; CDR3 protein: CASRGQDSYNEQFF; CDR3 DNA: TGTGCCAGCAGAGGACAAGACTCCTACAATGAGCAGTTCTTC
D gene: TRBD1; J gene: TRBJ1-2; V gene: TRBV14; CDR3 length: 15; clone size: -; CDR3 protein: CASSQDSGTGYGYTF; CDR3 DNA: TGTGCCAGCAGCCAAGATTCCGGGACAGGTTATGGCTACACCTTC
D gene: TRBD1; J gene: TRBJ2-5; V gene: TRBV5-5; CDR3 length: 16; clone size: -; CDR3 protein: CASIGGQGRSQETQYF; CDR3 DNA: TGTGCCAGCATCGGCGGACAGGGGAGATCGCAAGAGACCCAGTACTTC
D gene: TRBD1; J gene: TRBJ2-7; V gene: TRBV6-5; CDR3 length: 15; clone size: -; CDR3 protein: CASSLTGTESYEQYF; CDR3 DNA: TGTGCCAGCAGTCTCACCGGGACAGAATCCTACGAGCAGTACTTC
D gene: TRBD1; J gene: TRBJ1-4; V gene: TRBV30; CDR3 length: 14; clone size: -; CDR3 protein: CAWSVAGGNEKLFF; CDR3 DNA: TGTGCCTGGAGTGTGGCAGGGGGCAATGAAAAACTGTTTTTT
D gene: TRBD1; J gene: TRBJ1-2; V gene: TRBV9; CDR3 length: 15; clone size: -; CDR3 protein: CASSLTSDRVDGYTF; CDR3 DNA: TGTGCCAGCAGCCTCACCTCGGACAGGGTTGATGGCTACACCTTC
D gene: TRBD2; J gene: TRBJ2-7; V gene: TRBV5-1; CDR3 length: 13; clone size: -; CDR3 protein: CASSLGRGSEQYF; CDR3 DNA: TGCGCCAGCAGCTTGGGGCGGGGGAGCGAGCAGTACTTC
D gene: -; J gene: TRBJ1-3; V gene: TRBV7-2; CDR3 length: 14; clone size: -; CDR3 protein: CASSLGTAGNTIYF; CDR3 DNA: TGTGCCAGCAGCTTAGGCACAGCTGGAAACACCATATATTTT
D gene: TRBD1; J gene: TRBJ1-2; V gene: TRBV29-1; CDR3 length: 16; clone size: -; CDR3 protein: CSVEYRGGRTFYGYTF; CDR3 DNA: TGCAGCGTTGAATATCGAGGGGGCCGGACTTTCTATGGCTACACCTTC
D gene: TRBD2; J gene: TRBJ2-1; V gene: TRBV9; CDR3 length: 14; clone size: once; CDR3 protein: CASSVGSGSNEQFF; CDR3 DNA: TGTGCCAGCAGCGTAGGGAGCGGGAGTAATGAGCAGTTCTTC
D gene: TRBD1; J gene: TRBJ1-1; V gene: TRBV29-1; CDR3 length: 13; clone size: -; CDR3 protein: CSVGRDSATKDFF; CDR3 DNA: TGCAGCGTCGGACGGGACAGCGCAACCAAGGATTTCTTT
D gene: TRBD1; J gene: TRBJ1-1; V gene: TRBV30; CDR3 length: 15; clone size: -; CDR3 protein: CAWSLPGTANTEAFF; CDR3 DNA: TGTGCCTGGAGCCTCCCCGGGACAGCAAACACTGAAGCTTTCTTT
D gene: TRBD1; J gene: TRBJ2-5; V gene: TRBV25-1; CDR3 length: 13; clone size: -; CDR3 protein: CAIGHRGRETQYF; CDR3 DNA: TGTGCCATCGGACACAGGGGACGGGAGACCCAGTACTTC
D gene: TRBD1; J gene: TRBJ2-7; V gene: TRBV27; CDR3 length: 15; clone size: -; CDR3 protein: CASSPHAGGPYEQYF; CDR3 DNA: TGTGCCAGCAGTCCCCATGCAGGGGGCCCCTACGAGCAGTACTTC
D gene: TRBD1; J gene: TRBJ2-5; V gene: TRBV19; CDR3 length: 13; clone size: -; CDR3 protein: CASTGQGQETQYF; CDR3 DNA: TGTGCCAGTACGGGACAGGGCCAAGAGACCCAGTACTTC
D gene: TRBD1; J gene: TRBJ1-2; V gene: TRBV5-6; CDR3 length: 18; clone size: -; CDR3 protein: CASSYPFITGVIDYGYTF; CDR3 DNA: TGTGCCAGCAGCTACCCATTTATCACAGGGGTAATTGACTATGGCTACACCTTC
D gene: TRBD1; J gene: TRBJ2-2; V gene: TRBV19; CDR3 length: 18; clone size: -; CDR3 protein: CASSSLPDRGRSGGELFF; CDR3 DNA: TGTGCCAGTAGTTCTCTACCGGACAGGGGGCGTAGTGGTGGGGAGCTGTTTTTT
D gene: -; J gene: TRBJ1-1; V gene: TRBV28; CDR3 length: 12; clone size: -; CDR3 protein: CETGRRNTEAFF; CDR3 DNA: TGTGAAACGGGTCGGAGGAACACTGAAGCTTTCTTT
D gene: TRBD1; J gene: TRBJ1-5; V gene: TRBV5-5; CDR3 length: 16; clone size: -; CDR3 protein: CASSPTGGHSNQPQHF; CDR3 DNA: TGTGCCAGCAGCCCTACAGGGGGCCATAGCAATCAGCCCCAGCATTTT
D gene: -; J gene: TRBJ2-7; V gene: TRBV19; CDR3 length: 15; clone size: few; CDR3 protein: CASSIGYQGLYEQYF; CDR3 DNA: TGTGCCAGTAGTATAGGGTACCAGGGGCTCTACGAGCAGTACTTC
D gene: -; J gene: TRBJ2-5; V gene: TRBV7-2; CDR3 length: 14; clone size: -; CDR3 protein: CASSPGHSQETQYF; CDR3 DNA: TGTGCCAGCAGCCCTGGACATTCTCAAGAGACCCAGTACTTC
D gene: TRBD1; J gene: TRBJ1-2; V gene: TRBV16; CDR3 length: 15; clone size: once; CDR3 protein: CASSQSDRGDYGYTF; CDR3 DNA: TGTGCCAGCAGCCAAAGCGACAGGGGGGACTATGGCTACACCTTC
D gene: -; J gene: TRBJ2-2; V gene: TRBV9; CDR3 length: 14; clone size: -; CDR3 protein: CASSVGDVSRELFF; CDR3 DNA: TGTGCCAGCAGCGTAGGAGATGTGAGCAGGGAGCTGTTTTTT
D gene: TRBD2; J gene: TRBJ2-7; V gene: TRBV10-3; CDR3 length: 15; clone size: once; CDR3 protein: CAIRDKREVSYEQYF; CDR3 DNA: TGTGCCATCAGAGACAAGCGGGAGGTTAGTTACGAGCAGTACTTC